One and the same sample provided the 2 T cell receptor beta chains below, sequenced in a study of OX40 agonist ivuxolimab in advanced cancers. Repertoires were generated with immunoSEQ multiplex PCR, while TCRdb's copy carries only in-frame clones and drops some. This table has about 62,000 clones, around 79% appearing once. Sequenced here: CD4+ or CD8+ T cells sorted from blood, sampled in a trial of the OX40 agonist ivuxolimab. These receptors were collected from an adult with an advanced solid tumor such as melanoma, head and neck, liver or kidney cancer.

The chain uses TRBV10-1 and TRBJ2-3, with 7 nucleotides matching TRBD2. With 7 bases clipped from V and 1 base from J, the junction kept 8 bases outside the gene matches. CDR1 is WNHNN and CDR2 is SYGVQD in the germline V gene (reference sequence). CDR3 length: 15 amino acids. The CDR3 here is CASTTGLAGTDTQYF. CDR3 bases: TGCGCCAGCACCACGGGCCTAGCGGGCACAGATACGCAGTATTTT.

The chain uses TRBV27 and TRBJ2-5, with D maybe TRBD1 (6 bases). The V gene's germline CDR1 is MNHEY and CDR2 SMNVEV (reference sequence). The ends were cut back, 1 base at V and 2 bases at J, with 8 bases in the middle. There are 14 residues in the CDR3. The CDR3 protein is CASSLLGQQETQYF. In DNA form, the CDR3 reads TGTGCCAGCAGTTTATTAGGACAGCAAGAGACCCAGTACTTC.